This record looks at one T cell receptor beta chain sequence and its context. This entry comes from a study of blood T cell repertoires in COVID-19. The overall study: The United States, Italy and Spain provided the acute and convalescent COVID-19 samples. From T cells, B-cell-depleted T cells, or PBMCs came the material, which was cDNA or gDNA.

The ends were cut back, 4 bases at V and 2 bases at J, with 14 bases in the middle. CDR1 is MGHRA and CDR2 is YSYEKL in the germline V gene. The CDR3 contains 15 residues. In the source study's methods: Reference gene primers were amplified, and this amplification served to estimate nucleated cell counts. The data were produced by immunoSEQ multiplex PCR, yet TCRdb's version contains in-frame clones alone and is incomplete. For V, J and clone size, that table is used; D and trimming come from the DNA. The sample records under 150,000 clones, roughly 89% being singletons. The origin of this receptor is a man between 45 and 60 years old with active or convalescent COVID-19. The source material was peripheral blood. This chain joins TRBV4-1 and TRBJ2-5; possibly TRBD1 for D (7 bases). CDR3 amino acids: CASSLQGGNQETQYF. In nucleotides, the CDR3 is TGCGCCAGCAGCCTTCAGGGGGGCAATCAAGAGACCCAGTACTTC.